This is a list of T cell receptor beta chains from one sample in a study of T cells in Graves' hyperthyroidism and ophthalmopathy. TCRdb itself ran the multiplex PCR reads through MiXCR, one entry per CDR3 protein. The data hold some 180,000 distinct CDR3 sequences, with about a sixth observed a single time. The sample consisted of blood. The source of these receptors is a woman aged 45-60 years with Graves' hyperthyroidism. Both conserved end residues are part of each CDR3. The D gene is left open where the match is weak. Size tells how often a clone was seen (once, few, many) or the class of an expanded clone, and some rows leave it out.

V gene	J gene	clone size	D gene	CDR3 protein	CDR3 DNA
TRBV10-3	TRBJ2-3	once	.	CAISGQTTDTQYF	TGTGCCATCAGCGGACAAACCACAGATACGCAGTATTTT
TRBV9	TRBJ1-2	.	.	CASSVGQGPIYGYTF	TGTGCCAGCAGCGTAGGGCAGGGCCCAATCTATGGCTACACCTTC
TRBV7-8	TRBJ1-1	.	.	CASSQYRGPEGEAFF	TGTGCCAGCAGCCAATACCGGGGCCCCGAGGGTGAAGCTTTCTTT
TRBV24-1	TRBJ2-7	.	TRBD1	CATSPGQGFYEQYF	TGTGCCACCAGCCCCGGACAGGGGTTCTACGAGCAGTACTTC
TRBV7-9	TRBJ2-7	many	TRBD1	CATIQTGGASYEQYF	TGTGCCACCATACAAACAGGGGGCGCATCCTACGAGCAGTACTTC
TRBV25-1	TRBJ2-1	many	.	CASSYNEQFF	TGTGCCAGCAGTTACAATGAGCAGTTCTTC
TRBV28	TRBJ1-1	.	.	CASSEGTDTEAFF	TGTGCCAGCAGTGAGGGGACGGACACTGAAGCTTTCTTT
TRBV6-1	TRBJ1-2	.	TRBD1	CASRASTQGAKWGYTF	TGTGCCAGCAGGGCCTCAACCCAGGGGGCTAAGTGGGGCTACACCTTC
TRBV7-9	TRBJ2-1	few	.	CASSRGQVPAGAGPYTYNEQFF	TGTGCCAGCAGCCGGGGACAGGTGCCTGCGGGAGCTGGGCCGTATACCTACAATGAGCAGTTCTTC
TRBV9	TRBJ1-1	few	.	CASSPRGDWDTEAFF	TGTGCCAGCAGCCCCCGGGGGGACTGGGACACTGAAGCTTTCTTT
TRBV12-3/TRBV12-4	TRBJ1-2	many	.	CASSLRSNYGYTF	TGTGCCAGCAGTTTGAGGTCTAACTATGGCTACACCTTC
TRBV11-2	TRBJ2-7	many	.	CASSSRAGYEQYF	TGTGCCAGCAGCTCCCGGGCCGGCTACGAGCAGTACTTC
TRBV11-2	TRBJ1-1	many	.	CASSSPSGGSEAFF	TGTGCCAGCAGCTCTCCCTCTGGGGGATCTGAAGCTTTCTTT
TRBV20-1	TRBJ2-1	many	TRBD2	CSAGFLAGGYYEQFF	TGCAGTGCTGGCTTTCTAGCGGGAGGCTACTATGAGCAGTTCTTC
TRBV5-5	TRBJ2-3	few	.	CASSLASVPGDTQYF	TGTGCCAGCAGCTTGGCCAGCGTCCCCGGAGATACGCAGTATTTT
TRBV13	TRBJ2-1	many	TRBD2	CASSLVPPSGRVNEQFF	TGTGCCAGCAGCTTAGTCCCTCCTAGCGGGAGGGTCAATGAGCAGTTCTTC
TRBV20-1	TRBJ2-7	many	TRBD2	CSARDRGAGGGPYF	TGCAGTGCTAGAGATAGAGGCGCGGGAGGTGGTCCGTACTTC
TRBV20-1	TRBJ1-1	many	.	CSASSNTEAFF	TGCAGTGCTAGTTCTAACACTGAAGCTTTCTTT
TRBV2	TRBJ2-7	.	TRBD2	CASRTGGRYEQYF	TGTGCCAGCAGGACGGGGGGGAGGTACGAGCAGTACTTC
TRBV28	TRBJ1-2	many	.	CASSLYRAGGYTF	TGTGCCAGCAGTTTATACAGGGCAGGTGGCTACACCTTC
TRBV28	TRBJ2-7	many	.	CASGGLNGGEQYF	TGTGCCAGCGGAGGTCTCAACGGGGGCGAGCAGTACTTC
TRBV7-2	TRBJ2-5	.	TRBD2	CASSREGGGLAGGSKYF	TGTGCCAGCAGCCGAGAGGGGGGGGGACTAGCGGGAGGTTCTAAGTACTTC
TRBV7-9	TRBJ1-4	.	.	CASSLTGRGEKLFF	TGTGCCAGCAGCTTAACCGGGAGAGGGGAAAAACTGTTTTTT
TRBV6-5	TRBJ1-2	.	TRBD1	CASSYQGEGYGYTF	TGTGCCAGCAGTTACCAGGGGGAAGGCTATGGCTACACCTTC
TRBV7-9	TRBJ1-4	.	.	CASSLRSYEKLFF	TGTGCCAGCAGCTTGCGCAGTTATGAAAAACTGTTTTTT
TRBV20-1	TRBJ2-3	many	.	CSADGPRQYF	TGCAGTGCGGACGGCCCTAGGCAGTATTTT
TRBV5-1	TRBJ2-7	many	TRBD1	CASSLDTGDEQYF	TGCGCCAGCAGCTTGGATACAGGGGACGAGCAGTACTTC
TRBV20-1	TRBJ2-7	many	TRBD2	CSASFGSGRGNEQYF	TGCAGTGCTAGTTTCGGTAGCGGGAGGGGGAACGAGCAGTACTTC
TRBV5-1	TRBJ2-2	few	TRBD2	CASSLGLAGATNTGELFF	TGCGCCAGCAGCTTGGGGTTAGCGGGAGCCACGAACACCGGGGAGCTGTTTTTT
TRBV4-1	TRBJ2-1	many	.	CASSLDSGTSHNEQFF	TGCGCCAGCAGCCTTGACAGCGGGACATCTCACAATGAGCAGTTCTTC
TRBV12-3/TRBV12-4	TRBJ2-2	many	TRBD1	CASRTQGAGELFF	TGTGCCAGCAGGACACAGGGGGCCGGGGAGCTGTTTTTT
TRBV7-2	TRBJ2-7	many	TRBD2	CASSLRHSGIPSEQYF	TGTGCCAGCAGCTTACGACATAGCGGGATCCCCTCCGAGCAGTACTTC
TRBV12-3/TRBV12-4	TRBJ1-1	many	.	CASSEAGEAFF	TGTGCCAGCAGTGAGGCAGGGGAGGCTTTCTTT
TRBV12-3/TRBV12-4	TRBJ1-2	many	.	CASSPTDYGYTF	TGTGCCAGCAGCCCGACCGACTATGGCTACACCTTC
TRBV29-1	TRBJ2-7	.	TRBD2	CSVASGTYEQYF	TGCAGCGTTGCTAGCGGTACCTACGAGCAGTACTTC
TRBV20-1	TRBJ1-1	.	.	CSAWRGGRSTEAFF	TGCAGTGCTTGGAGGGGGGGGCGAAGCACTGAAGCTTTCTTT
TRBV5-1	TRBJ1-4	few	.	CASSLASDPVGEPTNEKLFF	TGCGCCAGCAGCTTGGCCTCCGACCCCGTGGGGGAACCGACTAATGAAAAACTGTTTTTT
TRBV12-5	TRBJ2-1	many	.	CASGGSSYNEQFF	TGTGCTAGTGGGGGGAGCTCCTACAATGAGCAGTTCTTC
TRBV6-5	TRBJ2-3	many	.	CASSYGAESTDTQYF	TGTGCCAGCAGTTACGGAGCGGAGAGCACAGATACGCAGTATTTT
TRBV10-3	TRBJ2-7	few	TRBD1	CAMGTGLVSEQYF	TGTGCCATGGGGACAGGGTTGGTGAGCGAGCAGTACTTC
TRBV20-1	TRBJ1-5	many	.	CSARGGQHQPQHF	TGCAGTGCTAGAGGAGGTCAGCATCAGCCCCAGCATTTT
TRBV7-9	TRBJ2-7	many	TRBD1	CASQGVGFYEQYF	TGTGCCAGCCAGGGGGTGGGGTTCTACGAGCAGTACTTC
TRBV7-9	TRBJ2-4	.	TRBD1	CASSETTGTAVNIQYF	TGTGCCAGCAGCGAAACCACCGGGACAGCGGTTAACATTCAGTACTTC
TRBV11-1	TRBJ2-5	.	.	CASSFPSREETQYF	TGTGCCAGCAGCTTCCCCTCGAGGGAAGAGACCCAGTACTTC
TRBV7-9	TRBJ1-4	few	.	CASSLVHIFGGRDEKLFF	TGTGCCAGCAGCTTAGTTCACATTTTTGGGGGGCGCGATGAAAAACTGTTTTTT
TRBV5-5	TRBJ2-7	.	.	CASTTFSGRGPGPAYEQYF	TGTGCCAGCACCACCTTCTCCGGCAGGGGACCGGGACCAGCCTACGAGCAGTACTTC
TRBV27	TRBJ2-1	.	.	CASSSRPYNEQFF	TGTGCCAGCAGTTCTCGACCATACAATGAGCAGTTCTTC
TRBV28	TRBJ1-5	many	TRBD1	CASSQITGGNQPQHF	TGTGCCAGCAGCCAGATAACAGGGGGCAATCAGCCCCAGCATTTT
TRBV28	TRBJ1-2	many	.	CASSLVGTYGYTF	TGTGCCAGCAGTTTAGTAGGGACCTATGGCTACACCTTC
TRBV20-1	TRBJ2-7	few	TRBD2	CSASDSGTSYEQYF	TGCAGTGCTAGTGATAGCGGGACTTCCTACGAGCAGTACTTC
TRBV12-3/TRBV12-4	TRBJ2-7	few	TRBD1	CASSVTGIGYEQYF	TGTGCCAGCAGCGTGACAGGGATCGGTTACGAGCAGTACTTC
TRBV7-9	TRBJ2-3	many	.	CASSPRPSADTQYF	TGTGCCAGCAGCCCAAGGCCTTCGGCAGATACGCAGTATTTT
TRBV28	TRBJ2-7	.	TRBD2	CASKGTSGSYEQYF	TGTGCCAGCAAAGGGACTAGCGGTTCCTACGAGCAGTACTTC